The sequence of this T cell receptor beta chain was determined in a study of T cell responses to AZD1222 COVID-19 vaccine. Comment on this clone: Its antigen is not known.

Study results and limitations: Nearly half of unique spike-specific TCRs reportedly avoided B.1.351 and B.1.1.7 mutated regions.

The table came from immunoSEQ multiplex PCR; TCRdb's copy has only in-frame clones and leaves some out. The sample has about 140,000 clones, 70% to 90% seen once; the top ten hold just over 5.5%. CDR3 length equals 14 residues. The germline CDR1 and CDR2 sequences are KGHSH and LQKENI. Between the trimmed V and J ends, which lost 1 base and 10 bases, there was a span of 16 bases. This material consisted of peripheral blood, taken on day 0 of AZD1222 vaccination. V and J are TRBV18 and TRBJ1-1, with a tentative D call TRBD1 (6 bases). The sequence derives from an adult in good health. The CDR3 loop is CASSPRSGALRAFF. The CDR3 DNA reads TGTGCCAGCTCACCACGTTCAGGGGCACTACGAGCTTTCTTT.